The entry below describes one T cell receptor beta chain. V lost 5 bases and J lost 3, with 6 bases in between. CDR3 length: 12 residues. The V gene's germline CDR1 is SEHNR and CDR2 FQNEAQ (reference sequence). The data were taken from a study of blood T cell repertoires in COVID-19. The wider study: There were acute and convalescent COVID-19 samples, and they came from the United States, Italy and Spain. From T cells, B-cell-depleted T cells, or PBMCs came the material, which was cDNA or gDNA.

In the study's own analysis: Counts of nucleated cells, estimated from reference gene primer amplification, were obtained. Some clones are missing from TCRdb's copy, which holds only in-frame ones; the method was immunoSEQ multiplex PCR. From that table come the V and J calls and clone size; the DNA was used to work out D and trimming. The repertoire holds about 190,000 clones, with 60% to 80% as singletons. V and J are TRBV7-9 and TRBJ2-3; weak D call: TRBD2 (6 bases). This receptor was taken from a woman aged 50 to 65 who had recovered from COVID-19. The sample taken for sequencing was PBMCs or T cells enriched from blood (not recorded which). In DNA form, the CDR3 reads TGTGCCAGCAGCCGGGAGACAGATACGCAGTATTTT. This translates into CASSRETDTQYF.